A selection of T cell receptor beta chains follows, all from one sample in a study of a mutant IDH1 vaccine in newly diagnosed glioma. The protocol was immunoSEQ multiplex PCR, while the TCRdb copy is restricted to in-frame clones and leaves out a portion. Of fewer than 35,000 clones listed, roughly three fifths were seen once; the top ten hold roughly 9.6%. Antigens for these TCRs are unknown. Sample: PBMCs, taken from a glioma patient whose treatment included an IDH1 peptide vaccine. These receptors all stem from a woman younger than 35 with glioma. The CDR3 runs from the conserved cysteine through the conserved F or W. A D gene is named only where the DNA matches it firmly. Some rows have no size entry. The others give once, few or many, or a class for an expanded clone.

V	J	D	size	DNA	CDR3
TRBV6-1	TRBJ1-3	.	few	TGTGCCAGCAGTGGTCAAGTCTCTGGAAACACCATATATTTT	CASSGQVSGNTIYF
TRBV19	TRBJ2-4	TRBD2	.	TGTGCCAGTAAGGGCGCGATAGCGGGAGATCAAAACATTCAGTACTTC	CASKGAIAGDQNIQYF
TRBV5-4	TRBJ1-4	.	.	TGTGCCAGCAGCAGCGACAGCACTAATGAAAAACTGTTTTTT	CASSSDSTNEKLFF
TRBV21-1	TRBJ1-1	.	.	TGTGCCAGCAGCAATTTGCGGGCGATGAACACTGAAGCTTTCTTT	CASSNLRAMNTEAFF
TRBV9	TRBJ2-5	TRBD2	medium-sized	TGTGCCAGCAGCGTAGATAGCGGGAGTGCAGAGACCCAGTACTTC	CASSVDSGSAETQYF
TRBV10-3	TRBJ1-1	TRBD1	few	TGTGCCATCAGTGAATCGAGGACAGGGTCTGAAGCTTTCTTT	CAISESRTGSEAFF
TRBV25-1	TRBJ2-2	.	.	TGTGCCAGCAGTGAAGGCTACACCGGGGAGCTGTTTTTT	CASSEGYTGELFF
TRBV10-3	TRBJ2-7	TRBD1	.	TGTGCCATCAGTGTGGGACAGCTCTACGAGCAGTACTTC	CAISVGQLYEQYF
TRBV30	TRBJ1-5	TRBD1	few	TGTGCCTGGAGACAGGGGGCGCATAGCAATCAGCCCCAGCATTTT	CAWRQGAHSNQPQHF
TRBV28	TRBJ1-5	.	.	TGTGCCAGCACCCGTCCAGGGTATTATAGCAATCAGCCCCAGCATTTT	CASTRPGYYSNQPQHF
TRBV29-1	TRBJ1-1	.	few	TGCAGCGTTATAGCATTGAACACTGAAGCTTTCTTT	CSVIALNTEAFF
TRBV4-1	TRBJ2-7	TRBD2	.	TGCGCCAGCAGCCCGAGAAGCGGGGGGGCTGGCTACGAGCAGTACTTC	CASSPRSGGAGYEQYF
TRBV9	TRBJ1-2	.	.	TGTGCCAGCAGCGGGGGGGACTATGGCTACACCTTC	CASSGGDYGYTF
TRBV5-1	TRBJ2-3	.	few	TGCGCCAGCAGCCTAACCATTAGAGGACAGAGCACAGATACGCAGTATTTT	CASSLTIRGQSTDTQYF
TRBV11-2	TRBJ2-5	TRBD1	.	TGTGCCAGCAGCGGGACAGGGGGTATCGGGACCCAGTACTTC	CASSGTGGIGTQYF